Each of the 23 T cell receptor beta chains below was sequenced from the same sample in a study of radiation and T cells in renal cell carcinoma. TCRdb keeps only in-frame clones here, not all; method: immunoSEQ multiplex PCR. The sample lists under 100,000 clones; 85% were seen once. Documented time point: blood 4 weeks post-SBRT, at nephrectomy. Documented treatment: 15 Gy SBRT to primary tumor, nephrectomy 4 weeks later. The input for sequencing was blood, taken from a patient whose treatment included radiotherapy and nephrectomy. The receptor set was obtained from a man in his fifties with renal cell carcinoma.

This clone was seen a single time. The rearrangement joins TRBV27 to TRBJ1-4; tentative D call: TRBD1 (5 bases). The V end lost 9 bases, the J end lost 8 bases, and 16 bases lay between the germline ends. The CDR3 has 13 amino acids. The germline CDR1 and CDR2 sequences are MNHEY and SMNVEV (reference sequence). CDR3 region: CARAGRVFEKLFF. The CDR3 nucleotides are TGTGCCAGGGCGGGCAGGGTATTCGAAAAACTGTTTTTT.

The rearrangement links TRBV10-3 to TRBJ2-1, with D tentatively TRBD1 (5 bases). V lost 3 bases and J 5 bases, leaving 14 bases between the germline ends. Germline V gene data show CDR1 as ENHRY and CDR2 as SYGVKD. The CDR3 spans 15 residues. Written as DNA, the CDR3 is TGTGCCATCAGTGATCCCCACCAAGGGGACAATGAGCAGTTCTTC. As protein: CAISDPHQGDNEQFF.

V and J are TRBV5-4 and TRBJ2-2; the match to TRBD1 covers 11 bases. The CDR3 totals 16 residues. With V trimmed by 7 bases and J by 6 bases, 11 bases remained unmatched. Germline V lookup: CDR1 SGHNT, CDR2 YYREEE (reference sequence). Written as DNA, the CDR3 is TGTGCCAGCCATCTTGGGACAGGGGGTTACGCCGGGGAGCTGTTTTTT. It yields the protein CASHLGTGGYAGELFF.

CDR3 sequence: CASTLRSGMETQYF. CDR3 nucleotides: TGTGCCAGTACCTTGCGGAGCGGGATGGAGACCCAGTACTTC. The rearrangement joins TRBV19 to TRBJ2-5; 7 bases are a match to TRBD2. J gave up 5 bases and V 7 bases, and 10 bases lay outside the gene matches. The CDR3 extends over 14 amino acids. Germline V gives CDR1 LNHDA, CDR2 SQIVND (reference sequence).

The chain carries TRBV30 and TRBJ1-1; D is unresolved. The germline V gene has CDR1 GTSNPN and CDR2 SVGIG (reference sequence). This CDR3 has 14 amino acids. V dropped 0 bases and J dropped 8 bases, with 16 bases sitting between them. CDR3 protein: CAWSVFSDRAEAFF. CDR3 coding DNA: TGTGCCTGGAGTGTATTTAGCGATCGCGCGGAAGCTTTCTTT.

The rearrangement links TRBV18 to TRBJ1-5; TRBD1 is a possible D gene (5 bases). V was pared by 2 bases and J by 4 bases, with 6 bases between. This CDR3 is built from 13 residues. CDR1 is KGHSH, CDR2 LQKENI, per germline. This CDR3 is CASSPSGNQPQHF. The CDR3 DNA reads as TGTGCCAGCTCACCATCAGGGAATCAGCCCCAGCATTTT.

CDR3 coding DNA: TGTGCCAGCATCGGACCCGAAAACATTCAGTACTTC. This translates into CASIGPENIQYF. V and J are TRBV6-5 and TRBJ2-4; D not resolved. Germline CDR1 and CDR2: MNHEY and SVGAGI. V lost 7 bases and J lost 5, with 9 bases in between. The CDR3 runs to 12 residues.

This chain links TRBV15 with TRBJ2-5, with 8 positions matching TRBD2. This CDR3 has 16 amino acids. J gave up 5 bases and V 9 bases, and 17 bases lay outside the gene matches. Looked up from germline, CDR1 is LNHNV and CDR2 is YYDKDF (reference sequence). CDR3 loop: CATRSGITSGGETQYF. The CDR3, as DNA: TGTGCCACAAGGAGCGGGATAACTAGCGGCGGCGAGACCCAGTACTTC.

This clone has just a few counts. This chain links TRBV5-1 with TRBJ2-2; no clear D. The CDR3 runs to 14 residues. The V gene's germline CDR1 is SGHRS and CDR2 YFSETQ. The V end was cut by 4 bases, the J end by 4 bases, with 11 bases between. The CDR3 DNA is TGCGCCAGCAGCCTCGATTTGAGCACCGGGGAGCTGTTTTTT. Translation gives CASSLDLSTGELFF.

The chain couples TRBV7-2 to TRBJ2-1, with D maybe TRBD1 (6 bases). Germline CDR1 is SGHTA and CDR2 is FQGNSA. This CDR3 comprises 14 residues. Trimming removed 5 bases from V and 5 bases from J, with 13 bases in between. In DNA form, the CDR3 reads TGTGCCAGCAGCGTATATGGACAGAACAATGAGCAGTTCTTC. It specifies CASSVYGQNNEQFF.

The chain has TRBV5-1 and TRBJ2-7, with 9 bases that match TRBD1. The CDR3 has 16 residues. Looked up from germline, CDR1 is SGHRS and CDR2 is YFSETQ. With V trimmed by 4 bases and J by 1 base, 9 bases remained unmatched. CDR3 sequence (DNA): TGCGCCAGCAGCCCGATACAGGGGGCATTTTCCTACGAGCAGTACTTC. This encodes CASSPIQGAFSYEQYF.

For the CDR3, the DNA is TGTGCCAGCAGTGGAGGACAGTACGGGGATCTGAACTATGGCTACACCTTC. Its translation: CASSGGQYGDLNYGYTF. The V gene is TRBV6-1, the J gene TRBJ1-2; possible D gene TRBD1, 6 bases. The CDR3 contains 17 residues. Trimming removed 4 bases at V and 2 bases at J, with 20 bases between. Germline V gives CDR1 MNHNS, CDR2 SASEGT.

The sample holds a few counts of this clone. V and J are TRBV19 and TRBJ2-4; TRBD1 agrees at 8 bases. The CDR3 is 15 residues long. V dropped 4 bases and J dropped 6; count of bases not matched to a gene: 8. The germline V gene has CDR1 LNHDA and CDR2 SQIVND (reference sequence). This CDR3 reads CASSRASDRANIQYF. CDR3 nucleotide sequence: TGTGCCAGTAGTAGGGCCTCGGACAGGGCAAACATTCAGTACTTC.

The V and J genes are TRBV28 and TRBJ2-1; D is tentatively TRBD1 or TRBD2 (5 bases each). CDR3 length: 15 amino acids. V dropped 2 bases and J dropped 8 bases, with 16 bases sitting between them. The germline gives CDR1 MDHEN, CDR2 SYDVKM. This CDR3 reads CASSLPGTLVDEQFF. The DNA of the CDR3 is TGTGCCAGCAGTTTACCCGGGACGTTGGTCGATGAGCAGTTCTTC.

This clone was seen a handful of times. This chain uses TRBV7-8 with TRBJ1-4, with 8 bases aligning to TRBD1. V gave up 0 bases and J gave up 3 bases; unmatched junction bases: 6. Germline lookup yields CDR1 SGHVS and CDR2 FQNEAQ. CDR3 length equals 17 residues. The CDR3 nucleotides are TGTGCCAGCAGCTTAGCCGGACAGGGCGTTGCTAATGAAAAACTGTTTTTT. Its translation is CASSLAGQGVANEKLFF.

V and J are TRBV10-3 and TRBJ2-5, with TRBD1 as a possible D gene (6 bases). Trimming stripped 10 bases from V and 2 bases from J, with 14 bases between. Germline values: CDR1 ENHRY, CDR2 SYGVKD. The CDR3 is made up of 13 amino acids. Here the CDR3 reads CATTRGYQETQYF. The CDR3 DNA follows: TGTGCCACCACCAGGGGTTATCAAGAGACCCAGTACTTC.

J is TRBJ1-6 and V is TRBV19, with D uncertain. Germline V gives CDR1 LNHDA, CDR2 SQIVND (reference sequence). The V gene lost 5 bases and the J gene lost 7 bases, with 6 bases spanning the gap. The CDR3 is 12 amino acids. The CDR3 protein is CASSDKNSPLHF. CDR3 DNA sequence: TGTGCCAGTAGTGACAAGAATTCACCCCTCCACTTT.

This chain uses TRBV5-6 with TRBJ2-5; 9 bases fit TRBD2. Near its end, the DNA agrees better with TRBJ2-7, so the J call may be wrong. The germline CDR1 and CDR2 sequences are SGHDT and YYEEEE. This CDR3 has 17 residues. CDR3 bases: TGTGCCAGCAGCTTGGGGCTAGCGGGATTCCCCCTCAGCGAGCAGTACTTC. Amino acids: CASSLGLAGFPLSEQYF.

The gene calls are TRBV5-8 and TRBJ1-4, with unresolved D. In germline, CDR1 is SGHTS, CDR2 YDEGEE. CDR3 length: 15 residues. V lost 3 bases and J lost 4, with 13 bases in between. CDR3 nucleotide sequence: TGTGCCAGCAGCTACGTGGCCGGGGTTAATGAAAAACTGTTTTTT. It yields the protein CASSYVAGVNEKLFF.

This sequence joins TRBV30 and TRBJ2-7; no firm D call. Per germline, CDR1 GTSNPN and CDR2 SVGIG (reference sequence). The V end was cut by 0 bases, the J end by 7 bases, with 10 bases between. The length of the CDR3 is 12 residues. Here the CDR3 reads CAWSVTGYEQYF. In DNA, the CDR3 is TGTGCCTGGAGTGTAACGGGCTATGAGCAGTACTTC.

This clone was observed a handful of times. This CDR3 is CASSEGPYNEQFF. The CDR3 region has the DNA TGTGCCAGCAGTGAGGGACCATACAATGAGCAGTTCTTC. The chain combines TRBV6-1 with TRBJ2-1; either TRBD1 or TRBD2 may fit D (5 bases each). V lost 3 bases to trimming and J lost 4 bases, with 7 bases between them. CDR3 length: 13 residues. Germline CDR1 MNHNS, CDR2 SASEGT.

Remarks on this clone: This sample includes further DNA sequences coding for the same CDR3. The rearrangement links TRBV27 to TRBJ2-5; D gene unclear. CDR1 is MNHEY, CDR2 SMNVEV, per germline (reference sequence). The CDR3 covers 11 residues. Between the trimmed V and J ends, which lost 3 bases and 5 bases, there was a span of 4 bases. The CDR3 sequence is CASSLGETQYF. The CDR3 DNA is TGTGCCAGCAGTTTGGGTGAGACCCAGTACTTC.

The chain combines TRBV7-9 with TRBJ2-2, with D possibly matching TRBD1 (5 bases). CDR1 SEHNR and CDR2 FQNEAQ come from the germline V gene (reference sequence). The CDR3 is made up of 14 amino acids. The V and J ends lost 5 bases and 3 bases respectively, with 10 bases between them. This CDR3 is CASSPSTDTGELFF. The CDR3, as DNA: TGTGCCAGCAGCCCATCGACAGACACCGGGGAGCTGTTTTTT.